This T cell receptor beta chain is from a study of Graves' ophthalmopathy and Graves' hyperthyroidism. Investigators amplified TCR beta CDR3 regions from RNA transcripts. HTBI primers were used in a first-round RT-PCR, which preceded a second-round multiplex PCR. A single record per CDR3 protein comes from TCRdb applying MiXCR to the multiplex PCR reads. The sample holds more than 550,000 distinct CDR3 sequences, 35% to 45% seen once. This clonotype was seen many times. Germline V gene lookup returns CDR1 SGHAT and CDR2 FQNNGV. Trimming cost V 7 bases and J 5 bases, with 20 bases left between them. The CDR3 runs 15 residues.

The V call is TRBV11-2, the J call TRBJ2-5; D could derive from TRBD1 or TRBD2 (6 bases each). Sequenced: peripheral blood. The source of this sequence is an adult man with Graves' ophthalmopathy. Written as DNA, the CDR3 is TGTGCCAGCACATCGACCGGGGGTAGGGGGGAGACCCAGTACTTC. Residues: CASTSTGGRGETQYF.